This T cell receptor beta chain was sequenced during a study of T cells in narcolepsy. Notes on the study in general: Autoreactive clone sequences were missing from some blood memory CD4+ repertoires. Blood of same and different patients, but not healthy controls, reportedly held recurring autoreactive clonotypes.

TCRdb's table, derived via immunoSEQ multiplex PCR, lists solely in-frame clones and lacks some. The sample contains tens of thousands of clones, roughly 90% of which appear only once. This CDR3 contains 14 residues. Germline V CDR1 and CDR2: SGHVS, FNYEAQ. V was trimmed by 5 bases and J by 6 bases, leaving 17 bases between them. Remarks on this clone: Its antigen remains unknown. Within the sample, other DNA sequences also encode this same CDR3.

The V call is TRBV7-6, the J call TRBJ2-7; a possible D gene is TRBD2 (6 bases). The origin of this receptor is a human donor with narcolepsy. The source material was CD45RA- memory CD4+ T cells from PBMCs. This CDR3 reads CASSALSSAGEQYF. The DNA of the CDR3 is TGTGCCAGCAGCGCCCTTTCTAGCGCAGGCGAGCAGTACTTC. Filled out from reference TRBV7-6 and TRBJ2-7, the complete variable domain reads GAGVSQSPRYKVTKRGQDVALRCDPISGHVSLYWYRQALGQGPEFLTYFNYEAQQDKSGLPNDRFSAERPEGSISTLTIQRTEQRDSAMYRCASSALSSAGEQYFGPGTRLTVT.